A selection of T cell receptor beta chains follows, all from one sample in a study of T cells in Graves' hyperthyroidism and ophthalmopathy. From the multiplex PCR reads, TCRdb called clonotypes with MiXCR, one entry per CDR3 protein. Among hundreds of thousands of distinct CDR3 sequences listed, about 15% were seen once. The sample consisted of blood. Receptor source: a man aged 18 to 29 with Graves' ophthalmopathy. Each CDR3 is given with its conserved first and last residue. D genes are given only for firm matches. Not all rows give a size; the values are once, few, many and, for expanded clones, a class.

V gene,clone size,D gene,J gene,CDR3 DNA,CDR3 protein
TRBV18,few,NA,TRBJ2-1,TGTGCCAGCTCAGGAGACAATGAGCAGTTCTTC,CASSGDNEQFF
TRBV18,few,NA,TRBJ1-5,TGTGCCAGCTCACCACTCGGACCGGGGAGGGGGAGCAATCAGCCCCAGCATTTT,CASSPLGPGRGSNQPQHF
TRBV4-1,NA,NA,TRBJ2-3,TGCGCCAGCAGCCAAGGGTTGGCTTTCCTCGGTACGCAGTATTTT,CASSQGLAFLGTQYF
TRBV5-1,many,NA,TRBJ2-1,TGCGCCAGCAGCCCTACTAGCTACAATGAGCAGTTCTTC,CASSPTSYNEQFF
TRBV29-1,many,NA,TRBJ2-1,TGCAGCGTCTCATACGGCAATGAGCAGTTCTTC,CSVSYGNEQFF
TRBV7-2,NA,TRBD2,TRBJ2-3,TGTGCCAGCAGCCCCGTTTTAGCGGGGGGCACAGATACGCAGTATTTT,CASSPVLAGGTDTQYF
TRBV27,few,NA,TRBJ1-5,TGTGCCAGCAGTTTAACCCAGGCCCAGCCCCAGCATTTT,CASSLTQAQPQHF
TRBV30,NA,TRBD1,TRBJ2-5,TGTGCCTGGACTAAGGGACAGATGAGGGAGACCCAGTACTTC,CAWTKGQMRETQYF
TRBV29-1,few,NA,TRBJ2-1,TGCAGCGTCGCGGAGGGCCTTGAGTCACATGAGCAGTTCTTC,CSVAEGLESHEQFF
TRBV11-3,many,NA,TRBJ2-7,TGTGCCAGCAGCTTAAATGAATACGAGCAGTACTTC,CASSLNEYEQYF
TRBV6-1,NA,TRBD2,TRBJ2-2,TGTGCCAGCAGTGGTCCTTGGGGGGGGGAAGGGGAGCTGTTTTTT,CASSGPWGGEGELFF
TRBV7-6,many,TRBD2,TRBJ2-1,TGTGCCAGCAGCTTAGCTCTAGCGGAGCCCGACAATGAGCAGTTCTTC,CASSLALAEPDNEQFF
TRBV6-1,few,TRBD2,TRBJ2-1,TGTGCCAGCAGAGCTGCGGGGGGCCGGGGCAATGAGCAGTTCTTC,CASRAAGGRGNEQFF
TRBV12-3/TRBV12-4,many,NA,TRBJ2-3,TGTGCCAGCAGACAATCAGATACGCAGTATTTT,CASRQSDTQYF
TRBV3-1,many,TRBD2,TRBJ2-7,TGTGCCAGCAGCCAAGAGGGGACTAGCGGCTACGAGCAGTACTTC,CASSQEGTSGYEQYF
TRBV5-4,NA,NA,TRBJ1-5,TGTGCCAGCAGTTCTGACGATCAGCCCCAGCATTTT,CASSSDDQPQHF
TRBV11-2,many,NA,TRBJ2-5,TGTGCCAGCAGCTCCCTGACGGGGGCAGAGACCCAGTACTTC,CASSSLTGAETQYF
TRBV19,many,NA,TRBJ1-5,TGTGCCAGTAGTATACGGCAGGTAGATCAGCCCCAGCATTTT,CASSIRQVDQPQHF
TRBV7-2,many,NA,TRBJ2-5,TGTGCCAGCAGCCTACGGATCTTGTCGGAGACCCAGTACTTC,CASSLRILSETQYF
TRBV5-1,many,TRBD1,TRBJ1-2,TGCGCCAGCAGCAGGGACAGGGGGCAGTTTGTTGGCTACACCTTC,CASSRDRGQFVGYTF
TRBV5-4,NA,NA,TRBJ2-1,TGTGCCAGCAGCTTGGGGCCCCCCCCCTACAATGAGCAGTTCTTC,CASSLGPPPYNEQFF
TRBV24-1,many,TRBD1,TRBJ1-5,TGTGCCACCAGTCCTAGGGGGCGCGGGGGCAATCAGCCCCAGCATTTT,CATSPRGRGGNQPQHF
TRBV2,once,NA,TRBJ2-1,TGTGCCAGCTCCTCGGCGGCCGAAGGGGAGCAGTTCTTC,CASSSAAEGEQFF
TRBV10-1,many,NA,TRBJ2-5,TGCGCCAGCAGTGAGTCCGGGGCGAAGACCCAGTACTTC,CASSESGAKTQYF
TRBV9,many,TRBD1,TRBJ2-2,TGTGCCAGCAGCCCTCAGGGGGTCGCGAACACCGGGGAGCTGTTTTTT,CASSPQGVANTGELFF
TRBV18,many,NA,TRBJ2-7,TGTGCCAGCACGCCAAGGGGCTCGGACTACGAGCAGTACTTC,CASTPRGSDYEQYF
TRBV11-3,many,TRBD1,TRBJ2-5,TGTGCCAGCAGCTTAGTCGGGACAGGGGAAGAGACCCAGTACTTC,CASSLVGTGEETQYF
TRBV30,many,TRBD2,TRBJ2-1,TGTGCCTGGAGTGGCCTAGCGGGAGCTTATGAGCAGTTCTTC,CAWSGLAGAYEQFF
TRBV12-3/TRBV12-4,many,TRBD2,TRBJ2-5,TGTGCCAGCAGTCCGACTAGCGGGGGGTCTGAGACCCAGTACTTC,CASSPTSGGSETQYF
TRBV27,NA,NA,TRBJ2-7,TGTGCCAGCGCGCCTGTTAGCGACTACGAGCAGTACTTC,CASAPVSDYEQYF
TRBV6-5,many,NA,TRBJ1-2,TGTGCCAGCAGTTACTCGGAGATCGACGGCTACACCTTC,CASSYSEIDGYTF
TRBV11-2,many,TRBD1,TRBJ2-5,TGTGCCAGCAGCTACCGGACAGGGGGCCCAGAGACCCAGTACTTC,CASSYRTGGPETQYF
TRBV20-1,NA,NA,TRBJ1-1,TGCAGTGCTAGAGATCCCAGCCCGGCCCCGGGCTTGAACACTGAAGCTTTCTTT,CSARDPSPAPGLNTEAFF
TRBV6-1,NA,NA,TRBJ1-3,TGTGCCAGCAGGACCTTTCGCCGGGAGCTCTCTGGAAACACCATATATTTT,CASRTFRRELSGNTIYF
TRBV20-1,many,NA,TRBJ2-7,TGCAGTGCTAGAGGCCGACAGAGCTCCTACGAGCAGTACTTC,CSARGRQSSYEQYF
TRBV12-3/TRBV12-4,many,NA,TRBJ2-2,TGTGCCAGCAGGAATCCGGGAGCGAACACCGGGGAGCTGTTTTTT,CASRNPGANTGELFF
TRBV10-3,few,TRBD1,TRBJ2-7,TGTGCCATCACCGACACGGGACAGGGGGCCTACGAGCAGTACTTC,CAITDTGQGAYEQYF
TRBV18,many,TRBD1,TRBJ1-1,TGTGCCAGCTCACCTATGAACGCAGGGGGGAACACTGAAGCTTTCTTT,CASSPMNAGGNTEAFF
TRBV27,many,TRBD1,TRBJ1-5,TGTGCCAGCAGTTTCTCCGGGACAGGGGGCAATCAGCCCCAGCATTTT,CASSFSGTGGNQPQHF
TRBV18,few,NA,TRBJ2-7,TGTGCCAGCTCACCGGACGAGAAGGTCTACGAGCAGTACTTC,CASSPDEKVYEQYF
TRBV6-5,many,NA,TRBJ2-3,TGTGCCAGCAGTTACGGGGGAGGCACAGATACGCAGTATTTT,CASSYGGGTDTQYF
TRBV12-3/TRBV12-4,many,NA,TRBJ1-4,TGTGCCAGCAGTTTGATGGAGAATGAAAAACTGTTTTTT,CASSLMENEKLFF